Below are 29 T cell receptor beta chains sequenced from a single sample in a study of blood T cell repertoires in COVID-19. The data were produced by immunoSEQ multiplex PCR, yet TCRdb's version contains in-frame clones alone and is incomplete. The table lists 95,000 to 150,000 clones, about 87% of them singletons. Sequencing was carried out using peripheral blood. These receptor sequences come from a woman aged 70-85 years with acute or convalescent COVID-19.

The genes are TRBV6-5 and TRBJ1-2, with 9 bases that match TRBD1. The junction had 7 bases not matched to a gene; V was cut back by 7 bases and J by 4 bases. CDR1 is MNHEY and CDR2 is SVGAGI in the germline V gene. The CDR3 is 14 amino acids. The DNA for the CDR3 is TGTGCCAGCACTGGGACAGGGCAGGCCTATGGCTACACCTTC. Its protein product is CASTGTGQAYGYTF.

The chain combines TRBV9 with TRBJ2-7, with a tentative D call TRBD2 (7 bases). Germline V gives CDR1 SGDLS, CDR2 YYNGEE. This CDR3 region has 15 residues. Deletions cut 0 bases from V and 5 bases from J, with 15 bases between. As DNA, the CDR3 is TGTGCCAGCAGCGTAGTCGGGGGGCTTTTCGACGAGCAGTACTTC. Translation: CASSVVGGLFDEQYF.

The rearrangement uses TRBV5-5 and TRBJ1-2; 9 bases are shared with TRBD1. CDR3 length: 14 residues. V trimming: 4 bases; J trimming: 3 bases; junction bases outside the gene matches: 4. Germline V gene data show CDR1 as SGHKS and CDR2 as YYEKEE (reference sequence). CDR3 region: CASSPDRGDYGYTF. CDR3 bases: TGTGCCAGCAGCCCGGACAGGGGCGACTATGGCTACACCTTC.

The rearrangement uses TRBV7-9 and TRBJ1-5, with 7 bases lining up with TRBD1. There are 15 residues in the CDR3. V dropped 6 bases and J dropped 3; count of bases not matched to a gene: 8. The germline CDR1 and CDR2 sequences are SEHNR and FQNEAQ (reference sequence). The CDR3 DNA sequence: TGTGCCAGCAGTCCCCTAGGGACAGTCAATCAGCCCCAGCATTTT. Translating gives CASSPLGTVNQPQHF.

This clone was recorded once. V usage is TRBV14 and J usage is TRBJ2-3; maybe TRBD2 (5 bases). Looked up from germline, CDR1 is SGHDN and CDR2 is FVKESK. Trimming shortened V by 4 bases and J by 6 bases, and 8 bases separated the two germline ends. The CDR3 totals 12 residues. CDR3 coding DNA: TGTGCCAGCAGCCCGGGCGGGGATACGCAGTATTTT. It encodes CASSPGGDTQYF.

The chain couples TRBV6-5 to TRBJ2-3, with 7 bases that match TRBD1. The germline gives CDR1 MNHEY, CDR2 SVGAGI. CDR3 size: 11 residues. Losses at the gene ends were 10 bases for V and 7 bases for J; bases not matched to a gene: 5. CDR3 coding DNA: TGTGCCATCCAACAGGGGAATACGCAGTATTTT. It yields the protein CAIQQGNTQYF.

The chain carries TRBV2 and TRBJ1-5, with 8 bases matching TRBD1. This CDR3 spans 14 amino acids. Germline assignment: CDR1 SNHLY and CDR2 FYNNEI. V shed 10 bases and J 0 bases; nucleotides not matched to a gene: 5. The CDR3 protein is CATQQGDSNQPQHF. Written as DNA, the CDR3 is TGTGCCACACAACAGGGGGATAGCAATCAGCCCCAGCATTTT.

CDR3 sequence: CASSVEGSGTEAFF. In DNA form, the CDR3 reads TGTGCCAGCAGCGTAGAAGGGTCGGGGACTGAAGCTTTCTTT. This sequence joins TRBV9 and TRBJ1-1, with D hard to call. Germline CDR1 SGDLS, CDR2 YYNGEE. V shed 0 bases and J shed 5 bases, with 11 bases lying between them. This CDR3 region has 14 residues.

The chain employs TRBV9 and TRBJ2-7; D gene ambiguous. This CDR3 comprises 12 residues. Trimming removed 7 bases at V and 0 bases at J, with 8 bases between. The germline CDR1 and CDR2 sequences are SGDLS and YYNGEE. CDR3 DNA: TGTGCCAGCGCGCGAGACTCCTACGAGCAGTACTTC. Amino acid sequence: CASARDSYEQYF.

This clone was recorded only once. The gene calls are TRBV7-9 and TRBJ1-1; tentative D call: TRBD1 (6 bases). The CDR3 spans 16 residues. V was clipped by 5 bases and J by 4 bases, with 20 bases between them. Germline values: CDR1 SEHNR, CDR2 FQNEAQ (reference sequence). DNA for the CDR3: TGTGCCAGCAGCCATAACGTGGGGGGGGCTGTCACTGAAGCTTTCTTT. Encoded protein: CASSHNVGGAVTEAFF.

V gene TRBV28 combines with J gene TRBJ1-2, with unresolved D. Germline V gene sequence: CDR1 MDHEN, CDR2 SYDVKM. The V and J ends lost 7 bases and 5 bases respectively, with 14 bases between them. The CDR3 runs 13 residues. CDR3 sequence reads: CASTPGFLYGYTF. CDR3 DNA sequence: TGTGCCAGCACCCCGGGATTCCTTTATGGCTACACCTTC.

V usage is TRBV30 and J usage is TRBJ1-2, with 7 bases that match TRBD1. The CDR3 is 13 amino acids. Trimming took 3 bases from V and 2 from J; bases not matched to a gene: 3. The V gene's germline CDR1 is GTSNPN and CDR2 SVGIG (reference sequence). The CDR3 DNA reads TGTGCCTGGAGAGACAGGGCAAACTATGGCTACACCTTC. Translation gives CAWRDRANYGYTF. Filled out from reference TRBV30 and TRBJ1-2, the complete variable domain reads SQTIHQWPATLVQPVGSPLSLECTVEGTSNPNLYWYRQAAGRGLQLLFYSVGIGQISSEVPQNLSASRPQDRQFILSSKKLLLSDSGFYLCAWRDRANYGYTFGSGTRLTVV.

The chain uses TRBV6-5 and TRBJ2-5; 7 bases are shared with TRBD2. The CDR3 contains 14 residues. Looked up from germline, CDR1 is MNHEY and CDR2 is SVGAGI. With 7 bases clipped from V and 1 base from J, the junction kept 6 bases outside the gene matches. The CDR3 DNA sequence: TGTGCCAGCAACCAGGCGGGGGTCCAAGAGACCCAGTACTTC. Translated: CASNQAGVQETQYF.

The chain joins TRBV27 to TRBJ1-6, with 7 bases matching TRBD1. The V segment lost 3 bases and the J segment 10 bases; nucleotides outside the gene matches: 3. The germline V gene has CDR1 MNHEY and CDR2 SMNVEV (reference sequence). The CDR3 contains 13 residues. The CDR3 region is CASSLEGGSPLHF. The CDR3 coding sequence is TGTGCCAGCAGTTTGGAAGGGGGCTCACCCCTCCACTTT.

The chain has TRBV6-5 and TRBJ1-2, with TRBD1 matching over 7 bases. This CDR3 has 13 amino acids. Looked up from germline, CDR1 is MNHEY and CDR2 is SVGAGI. V lost 5 bases and J lost 8; bases outside the gene matches: 8. The CDR3, as DNA: TGTGCCAGCAGTCTACAGGGGAGCGAAGGCTACACCTTC. Amino acids: CASSLQGSEGYTF.

CDR3 protein: CASRAPSGWGEKLFF. The CDR3 DNA reads as TGTGCCAGCAGAGCCCCCTCAGGGTGGGGTGAAAAACTGTTTTTT. The V call is TRBV6-5, the J call TRBJ1-4; TRBD1 is a possible D gene (5 bases). The CDR3 totals 15 residues. V was trimmed by 6 bases and J by 7 bases, leaving 18 bases between them. Germline V gene lookup returns CDR1 MNHEY and CDR2 SVGAGI.

This clone was detected only once. The J gene is TRBJ2-7, the V gene TRBV29-1, with D possibly TRBD1 on 6 matching bases. The CDR3 is 11 residues long. Deletions cut 8 bases from V and 3 bases from J, with 11 bases between. CDR1 is SQVTM, CDR2 ANQGSEA, per germline. CDR3 protein: CSLGQFYEQYF. CDR3 bases: TGCAGCCTGGGACAATTCTACGAGCAGTACTTC.

CDR3 sequence (DNA): TGCGCCAGCAGCTCCTTACCCACCAGTTCTGAAAAACTGTTTTTT. It translates to CASSSLPTSSEKLFF. This chain connects TRBV5-1 to TRBJ1-4, with D unresolved. The CDR3 is 15 amino acids. V was trimmed by 3 bases and J by 7 bases, leaving 16 bases between them. Germline lookup yields CDR1 SGHRS and CDR2 YFSETQ.

The V and J genes are TRBV19 and TRBJ1-2; 7 nucleotides align to TRBD1. This CDR3 is built from 14 residues. Germline CDR1 is LNHDA and CDR2 is SQIVND (reference sequence). The V gene end was trimmed by 7 bases and the J gene end by 4 bases; junction bases not matched to a gene: 9. CDR3 protein: CASTPGTAIYGYTF. The CDR3 nucleotides read TGTGCCAGTACCCCCGGGACAGCTATCTATGGCTACACCTTC.

The rearrangement joins TRBV6-5 to TRBJ1-5; 7 nucleotides line up with TRBD1. Germline V CDR1 and CDR2: MNHEY, SVGAGI. The V segment lost 4 bases and the J segment 7 bases; nucleotides outside the gene matches: 10. The CDR3 runs to 15 residues. The CDR3 nucleotides are TGTGCCAGCAGTTTTAGACAGGGACGGGGCCAGCCCCAGCATTTT. Translation: CASSFRQGRGQPQHF.

The chain links TRBV10-3 to TRBJ2-7; TRBD1 agrees at 11 bases. Germline V gene sequence: CDR1 ENHRY, CDR2 SYGVKD. The CDR3 covers 15 residues. V was clipped by 5 bases and J by 0 bases; unmatched bases: 3. CDR3: CAISRDRGSSYEQYF. In DNA, the CDR3 is TGTGCCATCAGTCGGGACAGGGGGAGCTCCTACGAGCAGTACTTC.

This clone has only one observation. The DNA for the CDR3 is TGTGCCAGCAGTGACAGGGGGGCCTCTGGAAACACCATATATTTT. Encoded protein: CASSDRGASGNTIYF. The chain uses TRBV6-1 and TRBJ1-3; 7 bases are shared with TRBD1. Losses at the gene ends were 3 bases for V and 0 bases for J; bases not matched to a gene: 2. The CDR3 spans 15 residues. Germline V gene sequence: CDR1 MNHNS, CDR2 SASEGT.

This sequence joins TRBV6-1 and TRBJ1-5; D unresolved. The germline V gene has CDR1 MNHNS and CDR2 SASEGT. Between the trimmed V and J ends, which lost 3 bases and 4 bases, there was a span of 7 bases. The CDR3 spans 13 residues. The CDR3 DNA sequence: TGTGCCAGCAGTGAGACTATAAATCAGCCCCAGCATTTT. Protein: CASSETINQPQHF.

This clone was seen only once. The chain combines TRBV6-5 with TRBJ2-7; tentatively, D is TRBD2 (6 bases). The CDR3 contains 15 residues. The V gene lost 6 bases and the J gene lost 0 bases, with 15 bases spanning the gap. Germline CDR1 and CDR2: MNHEY and SVGAGI. The CDR3, as DNA: TGTGCCAGCAGCCTCGGGAGTACAAGCTCCTACGAGCAGTACTTC. Its protein is CASSLGSTSSYEQYF.

The table lists this clone with a count of one. The chain recombines TRBV27 with TRBJ2-1, with 10 bases fitting TRBD2. V lost 4 bases, J lost 4 bases, and 7 bases stayed unmatched. This CDR3 region has 16 residues. Germline CDR1 is MNHEY and CDR2 is SMNVEV (reference sequence). The CDR3 loop reads CASSYSAGGIYNEQFF. The DNA of the CDR3 is TGTGCCAGCAGTTACTCAGCGGGGGGGATATACAATGAGCAGTTCTTC.

The rearrangement joins TRBV5-1 to TRBJ2-5; D is possibly TRBD2 (5 bases). Germline values: CDR1 SGHRS, CDR2 YFSETQ. This CDR3 has 16 residues. V was shortened by 7 bases and J by 0 bases, with 19 bases between the two germline ends. DNA of the CDR3: TGCGCCAGCCAAGAAAACTACCCGGGGTACCAAGAGACCCAGTACTTC. This gives the protein CASQENYPGYQETQYF.

This chain uses TRBV6-5 with TRBJ2-1; 11 nucleotides line up with TRBD2. After removal of 11 bases from V and 1 base from J, the junction contained 4 bases not matched to a gene. Germline lookup yields CDR1 MNHEY and CDR2 SVGAGI. This CDR3 is 14 amino acids long. CDR3 residues: CASRTSGSYNEQFF. CDR3 in DNA: TGTGCCTCCAGGACTAGCGGGTCCTACAATGAGCAGTTCTTC.

The rearrangement uses TRBV4-2 and TRBJ2-3, with 8 nucleotides matching TRBD2. With V trimmed by 0 bases and J by 4 bases, 9 bases remained unmatched. This CDR3 is built from 17 residues. Germline lookup yields CDR1 LGHNA and CDR2 YNFKEQ. In DNA form, the CDR3 reads TGTGCCAGCAGCCAAGAGTGGTTCCAGCGGGGGTCAGATACGCAGTATTTT. Its translation is CASSQEWFQRGSDTQYF.

This chain links TRBV11-3 with TRBJ1-1, with 12 bases lining up with TRBD1. The V gene's germline CDR1 is SGHNT and CDR2 YENEEA. Germline trimming cut 5 bases from V and 1 base from J; bases unmatched to any gene: 11. The CDR3 extends over 18 amino acids. The CDR3 here is CASSQSPGTGGSNTEAFF. The CDR3 nucleotides read TGTGCCAGCAGCCAAAGCCCCGGGACAGGGGGCTCGAACACTGAAGCTTTCTTT.